This entry lists 25 T cell receptor beta chains sequenced from one sample in a study of T cell changes during pregnancy in multiple sclerosis. Method: immunoSEQ multiplex PCR; TCRdb's copy keeps in-frame clones and lacks some. The repertoire consists of about 21,000 clones, with about 88% occurring once and the leading ten covering approximately 1.1%. The starting material was CD4+ T cells from peripheral blood mononuclear cells, obtained in the first trimester of pregnancy. The receptors derive from a female donor in good health, enrolled as a control in a pregnancy study.

On this clone itself: One end of the junction is discordant with germline, which a read error may explain. The genes are TRBV13 and TRBJ2-7; a possible D gene is TRBD2 (6 bases). Germline assignment: CDR1 PRHDT and CDR2 FYEKMQ (reference sequence). The CDR3 contains 13 residues. The chain's CDR3 is CASSQISRGAADF. CDR3 nucleotides: TGTGCCAGCAGCCAAATCTCGCGGGGAGCGGCAGACTTC.

This chain joins TRBV6-6 and TRBJ2-2; D unclear. Trimming pared 3 bases from V and 1 base from J, leaving 6 bases between. Germline V gene sequence: CDR1 MNHNY, CDR2 SVGAGI (reference sequence). This CDR3 has 14 amino acids. The chain's CDR3 is CASSYRENTGELFF. CDR3 sequence (DNA): TGTGCCAGCAGTTATAGAGAGAACACCGGGGAGCTGTTTTTT.

The CDR3 here is CAIGTSGSSYNEQFF. The CDR3 nucleotides read TGTGCCATCGGGACTAGCGGGAGCTCCTACAATGAGCAGTTCTTC. The J gene is TRBJ2-1, the V gene TRBV10-3; 14 nucleotides match TRBD2. Germline values: CDR1 ENHRY, CDR2 SYGVKD. Trimming removed 8 bases from V and 0 bases from J; junction bases left unmatched: 0. This CDR3 contains 15 residues.

V and J are TRBV6-5 and TRBJ1-2; 8 positions agree with TRBD1. Germline-derived CDR1 and CDR2 are MNHEY and SVGAGI. The CDR3 totals 13 residues. The J segment lost 8 bases and the V segment lost 4 bases, leaving 6 bases of the junction unmatched. CDR3 residues: CASSSTGVRGYTF. In nucleotides, the CDR3 is TGTGCCAGCAGTTCGACAGGGGTACGAGGCTACACCTTC.

The genes are TRBV5-6 and TRBJ1-5, with D perhaps TRBD1 (5 bases). Trimming left V 4 bases short and J 9 bases short, with 17 bases between. The CDR3 has 14 residues. Germline V gene sequence: CDR1 SGHDT, CDR2 YYEEEE. As DNA, the CDR3 is TGTGCCAGCAGCACCGGGACGGGAGATCGGCCCCAGCATTTT. Translating gives CASSTGTGDRPQHF.

J is TRBJ2-7 and V is TRBV5-1; D perhaps matches TRBD2 (5 bases). The germline V gene encodes CDR1 SGHRS and CDR2 YFSETQ. Trimming left V 4 bases short and J 0 bases short, with 11 bases between. This CDR3 spans 14 amino acids. CDR3 loop: CASSPDSVSYEQYF. CDR3 coding DNA: TGCGCCAGCAGCCCGGACTCGGTCTCCTACGAGCAGTACTTC.

The CDR3 loop reads CSVAPPGLAGLNTQYF. The CDR3 nucleotides are TGCAGCGTTGCGCCCCCGGGACTAGCGGGATTGAATACGCAGTATTTT. The chain recombines TRBV29-1 with TRBJ2-3, with 13 bases matching TRBD2. The length of the CDR3 is 16 residues. CDR1 and CDR2 (germline): SQVTM, ANQGSEA. V shed 4 bases and J 7 bases; nucleotides not matched to a gene: 11.

V usage is TRBV28 and J usage is TRBJ2-1, with 8 bases fitting TRBD2. The CDR3 loop spans 14 amino acids. Trimming at V came to 5 bases and at J to 4 bases, leaving 4 bases not matched to a gene. Germline assignment: CDR1 MDHEN and CDR2 SYDVKM. CDR3 sequence: CASSPTSGYNEQFF. CDR3 in DNA: TGTGCCAGCAGTCCAACTAGCGGATACAATGAGCAGTTCTTC.

The chain employs TRBV15 and TRBJ2-5, with TRBD1 as a possible D gene (6 bases). V gave up 5 bases and J gave up 1 base, with 23 bases separating them. The CDR3 runs 18 residues. CDR1 LNHNV and CDR2 YYDKDF come from the germline V gene (reference sequence). The CDR3: CATSVTRGSTTLQETQYF. CDR3 nucleotides: TGTGCCACCAGCGTTACGAGGGGGTCCACTACCCTCCAAGAGACCCAGTACTTC.

V usage is TRBV25-1 and J usage is TRBJ2-7; a possible D gene is TRBD2 (7 bases). The CDR3 has 14 residues. Germline CDR1 reads MGHDK; CDR2 reads SYGVNS. The V and J ends lost 6 bases and 2 bases respectively, with 14 bases between them. In DNA, the CDR3 is TGTGCCAGCAGGCCGGGGGGCGCCCCCTACGAGCAGTACTTC. Encoded protein: CASRPGGAPYEQYF.

This clone was seen once. The J gene is TRBJ2-5, the V gene TRBV5-6; TRBD1 agrees at 8 bases. V lost 4 bases and J lost 0; bases outside the gene matches: 5. The CDR3 loop spans 15 amino acids. Germline V CDR1 and CDR2: SGHDT, YYEEEE. CDR3 bases: TGTGCCAGCAGCCTAGGGACAGGCTACCAAGAGACCCAGTACTTC. It codes for CASSLGTGYQETQYF.

The rearrangement joins TRBV6-5 to TRBJ1-1; 8 nucleotides align to TRBD1. The germline CDR1 and CDR2 sequences are MNHEY and SVGAGI. The CDR3 has 14 residues. V dropped 6 bases and J dropped 1; count of bases not matched to a gene: 4. CDR3 sequence reads: CASRLTGGNTEAFF. Written as DNA, the CDR3 is TGTGCCAGCAGACTCACAGGGGGGAACACTGAAGCTTTCTTT.

The chain uses TRBV9 and TRBJ1-2, with D maybe TRBD1 (6 bases). The V end was cut by 3 bases, the J end by 7 bases, with 13 bases between. Germline V CDR1 and CDR2: SGDLS, YYNGEE. The CDR3 totals 13 residues. CDR3: CASSGQASGGYTF. The DNA of the CDR3 is TGTGCCAGCAGCGGACAGGCCAGTGGTGGCTACACCTTC.

V usage is TRBV6-1 and J usage is TRBJ2-6, with D possibly matching TRBD2 (5 bases). V shed 3 bases and J shed 10 bases, with 19 bases lying between them. The CDR3 totals 16 residues. The germline gives CDR1 MNHNS, CDR2 SASEGT. The CDR3 protein is CASSDGMKSGSNVLTF. The CDR3 nucleotides are TGTGCCAGCAGTGATGGTATGAAGTCGGGATCGAACGTCCTGACTTTC.

The V gene is TRBV15, the J gene TRBJ1-1; TRBD1 is a possible D gene (5 bases). Germline CDR1 and CDR2: LNHNV and YYDKDF (reference sequence). The V end lost 6 bases, the J end lost 0 bases, and 11 bases lay between the germline ends. The CDR3 covers 14 residues. CDR3 in DNA: TGTGCCACCAGACGTCAGGGTATGAACACTGAAGCTTTCTTT. This encodes CATRRQGMNTEAFF.

The V and J genes are TRBV5-1 and TRBJ1-6, with 9 bases lining up with TRBD1. This CDR3 comprises 16 residues. CDR1 SGHRS and CDR2 YFSETQ come from the germline V gene. J lost 5 bases, V lost 1 base, and 4 bases had no gene match. The CDR3 loop is CASSLLGTGHNSPLHF. The CDR3 DNA reads TGCGCCAGCAGCTTGTTGGGGACAGGGCATAATTCACCCCTCCACTTT.

The rearrangement uses TRBV5-6 and TRBJ2-2, with D possibly matching TRBD1 (6 bases). Germline lookup yields CDR1 SGHDT and CDR2 YYEEEE. This CDR3 contains 16 residues. Trimming left V 7 bases short and J 0 bases short, with 16 bases between. The CDR3 DNA sequence: TGTGCCAGCCAGGGGTGGTTCTGGTCGAACACCGGGGAGCTGTTTTTT. It is translated as CASQGWFWSNTGELFF.

The chain carries TRBV5-1 and TRBJ1-4, with 8 bases lining up with TRBD1. The length of the CDR3 is 18 residues. CDR1 and CDR2 (germline): SGHRS, YFSETQ. The ends lost 0 bases at V and 6 bases at J; junction bases unmatched: 13. The CDR3 spells CASSLDGQGFRGDEKLFF. The CDR3 DNA reads as TGCGCCAGCAGCTTGGACGGACAGGGCTTCCGGGGGGATGAAAAACTGTTTTTT.

The CDR3 DNA reads as TGTGCCTGGAGTGTCCCGAGGACTAGCGCCAATGAGCAGTTCTTC. Protein sequence: CAWSVPRTSANEQFF. The chain joins TRBV30 to TRBJ2-1; 9 positions match TRBD2. V lost 0 bases and J lost 6; bases outside the gene matches: 6. From germline, CDR1 is GTSNPN and CDR2 SVGIG (reference sequence). The CDR3 spans 15 residues.

This chain links TRBV6-6 with TRBJ2-7, with 13 bases lining up with TRBD2. Germline V gene sequence: CDR1 MNHNY, CDR2 SVGAGI (reference sequence). Trimming removed 4 bases from V and 6 bases from J; junction bases left unmatched: 6. CDR3 length equals 15 residues. The DNA for the CDR3 is TGTGCCAGCAGTTCGGGACTAGCGGGGTTCGCCGAGCAGTACTTC. Protein sequence: CASSSGLAGFAEQYF.

This chain links TRBV6-4 with TRBJ2-1; 12 nucleotides match TRBD2. Germline CDR1 is MRHNA and CDR2 is SNTAGT. This CDR3 is built from 15 residues. The V segment lost 6 bases and the J segment 5 bases; nucleotides outside the gene matches: 5. The CDR3 region has the DNA TGTGCCAGCAGAGCGACTAGCGGGAGCCACAATGAGCAGTTCTTC. This encodes CASRATSGSHNEQFF.

The chain links TRBV27 to TRBJ2-5; the match to TRBD1 covers 8 bases. CDR3 length: 17 residues. V lost 3 bases to trimming and J lost 2 bases; unmatched junction nucleotides: 11. CDR1 is MNHEY and CDR2 is SMNVEV in the germline V gene (reference sequence). The CDR3 DNA sequence: TGTGCCAGCAGTTTGGCCCGGGACAGGAGGAGGCAAGAGACCCAGTACTTC. This codes for CASSLARDRRRQETQYF.

The chain uses TRBV23-1 and TRBJ2-7; TRBD1 aligns across 7 bases. TRBV23-1 counts as an open reading frame of uncertain function. The length of the CDR3 is 14 residues. The V gene end was trimmed by 3 bases and the J gene end by 3 bases; junction bases not matched to a gene: 5. The CDR3 protein is CASSHLGQIYEQYF. The CDR3, as DNA: TGCGCCAGCAGTCACCTGGGACAGATCTACGAGCAGTACTTC.

This chain uses TRBV19 with TRBJ1-5, with D possibly being TRBD1 (5 bases). V lost 5 bases, J lost 1 base, and 12 bases lay in between. From germline, CDR1 is LNHDA and CDR2 SQIVND (reference sequence). The CDR3 has 15 residues. In DNA, the CDR3 is TGTGCCAGTAGTGCGGAGGGGCTAAGCAATCAGCCCCAGCATTTT. Protein sequence: CASSAEGLSNQPQHF.

The chain links TRBV6-5 to TRBJ2-7, with a weak D call TRBD2 (6 bases). Between the trimmed V and J ends, which lost 5 bases and 0 bases, there was a span of 11 bases. CDR1 MNHEY and CDR2 SVGAGI come from the germline V gene. The CDR3 has 14 amino acids. The CDR3 is CASSTGTPSYEQYF. The CDR3 DNA reads as TGTGCCAGCAGTACCGGGACTCCCTCCTACGAGCAGTACTTC.